Listed below are T cell receptor beta chains from one sample, sequenced in a study of blood T cell repertoires in COVID-19. Some clones are missing from TCRdb's copy, which holds only in-frame ones; the method was immunoSEQ multiplex PCR. Of some 150,000 clones listed, roughly 85% are singletons. Sequencing was performed on peripheral blood. Receptors originate from a man aged 45-65 years with acute or convalescent COVID-19. CDR3s include the opening cysteine and the closing phenylalanine or tryptophan. Each record gives: V gene, D gene, CDR3 protein. A D gene is named only where the DNA matches it firmly.

v_gene: TRBV28
d_gene: TRBD1
CDR3aa: CASSPGTENNSPLHF

v_gene: TRBV2
d_gene: TRBD1
CDR3aa: CASSRGQGNTEAFF

v_gene: TRBV3-1/TRBV3-2
d_gene: NA
CDR3aa: CASSQANRDQPQHF

v_gene: TRBV11-2
d_gene: NA
CDR3aa: CASSPRRALNEQFF

v_gene: TRBV27
d_gene: NA
CDR3aa: CASSSQSQGTDTQYF

v_gene: TRBV2
d_gene: TRBD1
CDR3aa: CASRGTGGPFYEQYF

v_gene: TRBV19
d_gene: NA
CDR3aa: CASSKDRSGLYEQYF

v_gene: TRBV7-9
d_gene: NA
CDR3aa: CASSPDGQYQPQHF

v_gene: TRBV7-7
d_gene: NA
CDR3aa: CASSSSSGANVLTF

v_gene: TRBV18
d_gene: NA
CDR3aa: CASSPSGRGGETQYF

v_gene: TRBV7-3
d_gene: TRBD1
CDR3aa: CASSSGTGNYGYTF

v_gene: TRBV28
d_gene: NA
CDR3aa: CASSLRQSFRADTQYF

v_gene: TRBV21-1
d_gene: NA
CDR3aa: CASSNSGSRQTGGSYEQYF

v_gene: TRBV10-2
d_gene: TRBD2
CDR3aa: CASSESASGGAGELFF

v_gene: TRBV4-1
d_gene: NA
CDR3aa: CASSQVSSGAGELFF

v_gene: TRBV11-3
d_gene: TRBD2
CDR3aa: CASSLPGGGRNEQFF

v_gene: TRBV7-9
d_gene: TRBD1
CDR3aa: CASSLSTGTGYPDTQYF

v_gene: TRBV6-5
d_gene: NA
CDR3aa: CASRRRLAWEQYF

v_gene: TRBV7-9
d_gene: TRBD1
CDR3aa: CASSPPTGGSDEQYF

v_gene: TRBV7-8
d_gene: NA
CDR3aa: CASSLSGSGGETQYF

v_gene: TRBV10-2
d_gene: NA
CDR3aa: CASSVAENTEAFF

v_gene: TRBV6-2/TRBV6-3
d_gene: NA
CDR3aa: CASSSPSVYEQYF

v_gene: TRBV6-2/TRBV6-3
d_gene: NA
CDR3aa: CASSPDSLITGELFF

v_gene: TRBV7-8
d_gene: NA
CDR3aa: CASSLAFLYEQYF

v_gene: TRBV28
d_gene: TRBD1
CDR3aa: CASSPDRVETQYF

v_gene: TRBV6-5
d_gene: NA
CDR3aa: CASSYSIIASYEQYF

v_gene: TRBV3-1/TRBV3-2
d_gene: NA
CDR3aa: CASSQLQQVYGYTF

v_gene: TRBV15
d_gene: TRBD1
CDR3aa: CATSRVDRGPDTQYF

v_gene: TRBV2
d_gene: NA
CDR3aa: CASLRGDTEAFF

v_gene: TRBV9
d_gene: TRBD2
CDR3aa: CASSVDIAGASGNEQFF

v_gene: TRBV5-6
d_gene: NA
CDR3aa: CASSPRSGYNQPQHF

v_gene: TRBV11-2
d_gene: TRBD1
CDR3aa: CASSSGQGWGYTF

v_gene: TRBV7-3
d_gene: NA
CDR3aa: CASSLTQGEKLFF

v_gene: TRBV7-8
d_gene: NA
CDR3aa: CASSPGLISDTQYF

v_gene: TRBV5-8
d_gene: TRBD1
CDR3aa: CASSPTGGQEAFF

v_gene: TRBV7-7
d_gene: TRBD2
CDR3aa: CASSPGLAGVHEQFF

v_gene: TRBV6-5
d_gene: TRBD1
CDR3aa: CASTFVQGADYTF

v_gene: TRBV11-3
d_gene: NA
CDR3aa: CASSEMGSSAFF

v_gene: TRBV11-2
d_gene: NA
CDR3aa: CASSADRSSYNSPLHF

v_gene: TRBV11-2
d_gene: NA
CDR3aa: CASSLDYRRLFF

v_gene: TRBV5-1
d_gene: TRBD2
CDR3aa: CASSFGLADTGELFF

v_gene: TRBV18
d_gene: TRBD1
CDR3aa: CASSPPGQGPRGETQYF

v_gene: TRBV5-1
d_gene: TRBD2
CDR3aa: CASSLVSGVLNEQFF

v_gene: TRBV5-1
d_gene: NA
CDR3aa: CASSLGQVLQEGYTF

v_gene: TRBV9
d_gene: TRBD1
CDR3aa: CASSPGQGGYEQYF

v_gene: TRBV6-6
d_gene: NA
CDR3aa: CASNYGQGLQPQHF

v_gene: TRBV6-5
d_gene: TRBD2
CDR3aa: CASSYAGGPSGELFF

v_gene: TRBV2
d_gene: NA
CDR3aa: CASSETGQRNSPLHF

v_gene: TRBV18
d_gene: TRBD1
CDR3aa: CASSSGQGENEKLFF

v_gene: TRBV28
d_gene: TRBD1
CDR3aa: CASSLGRQGSTEAFF

v_gene: TRBV19
d_gene: TRBD1
CDR3aa: CASSIRGQALELFF

v_gene: TRBV7-9
d_gene: NA
CDR3aa: CASSRTGAYEQYF

v_gene: TRBV19
d_gene: NA
CDR3aa: CASSWPGENTEAFF

v_gene: TRBV7-9
d_gene: TRBD1
CDR3aa: CASRTGGTNTEAFF